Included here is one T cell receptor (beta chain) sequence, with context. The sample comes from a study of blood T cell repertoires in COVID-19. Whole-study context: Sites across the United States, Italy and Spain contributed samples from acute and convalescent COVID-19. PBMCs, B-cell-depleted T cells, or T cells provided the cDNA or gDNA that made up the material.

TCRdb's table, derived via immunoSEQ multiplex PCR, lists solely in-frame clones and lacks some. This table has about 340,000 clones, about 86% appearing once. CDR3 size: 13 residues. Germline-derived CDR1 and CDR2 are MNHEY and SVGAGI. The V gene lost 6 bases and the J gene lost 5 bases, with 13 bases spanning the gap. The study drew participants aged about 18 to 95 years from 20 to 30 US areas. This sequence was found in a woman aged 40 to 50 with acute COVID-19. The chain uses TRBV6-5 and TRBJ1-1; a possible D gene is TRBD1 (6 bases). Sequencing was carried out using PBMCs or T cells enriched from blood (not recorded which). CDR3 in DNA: TGTGCCAGCAGGCGGGGGCGAGGTACTGAAGCTTTCTTT. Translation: CASRRGRGTEAFF.